This T cell receptor beta chain was profiled in a study of early T cells in non-severe SARS-CoV-2 infection. Study summary: Bulk RNA taken from unsorted whole blood was sequenced, leaving chains unpaired.

The CDR3 is made up of 13 amino acids. V was trimmed by 4 bases and J by 6 bases, leaving 11 bases between them. CDR1 and CDR2 (germline): SGDLS, YYNGEE. By its share, this clonotype is medium-sized. Its antigen is unidentified. Study-wide points: There was a bias toward anti-spike CD8 responses in VDJdb matching, which missed private and CD4 specificities.

Individual cDNA molecules each received unique molecular identifiers attached to them. MiXCR, applied by TCRdb to the 5' RACE reads, yields one record per CDR3 protein. The data contain 29,000 or so distinct CDR3 sequences, 8.5% to 10% of them singletons. The sequencing input was whole blood. The origin of this receptor is an adult who was a healthcare worker with PCR-confirmed SARS-CoV-2 infection or an uninfected control (not recorded which). V is TRBV9 and J is TRBJ2-1; the D is unclear. The CDR3 loop is CASSPRLTNEQFF. The CDR3 DNA is TGTGCCAGCAGCCCGAGACTTACCAATGAGCAGTTCTTC.